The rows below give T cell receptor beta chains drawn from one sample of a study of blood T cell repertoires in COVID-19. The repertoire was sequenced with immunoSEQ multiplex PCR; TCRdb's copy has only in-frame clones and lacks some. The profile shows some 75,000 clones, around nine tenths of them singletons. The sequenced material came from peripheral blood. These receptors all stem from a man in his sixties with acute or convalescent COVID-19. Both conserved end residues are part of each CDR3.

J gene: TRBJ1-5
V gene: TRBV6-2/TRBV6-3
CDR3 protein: CASSYSTGGNQPQHF

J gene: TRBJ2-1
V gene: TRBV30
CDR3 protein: CAWTRTRSYNEQFF

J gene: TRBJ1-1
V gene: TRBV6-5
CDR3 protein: CASSLSGPMNTEAFF

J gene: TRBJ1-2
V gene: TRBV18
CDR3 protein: CASSGGPDRVKDYTF

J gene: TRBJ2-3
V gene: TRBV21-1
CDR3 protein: CASSKVGVTDTQYF

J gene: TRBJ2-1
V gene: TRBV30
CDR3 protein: CAWSGAGTSGKRSSYNEQFF

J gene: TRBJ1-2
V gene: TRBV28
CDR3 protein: CASRFGGSKSYGYTF

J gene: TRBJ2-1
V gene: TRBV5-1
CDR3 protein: CASSQESSGGYNEQFF

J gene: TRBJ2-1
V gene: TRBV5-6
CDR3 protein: CASSPGAGGPRNEQFF

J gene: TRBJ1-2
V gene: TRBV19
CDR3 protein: CASSIERQGAGYTF